The clone carrying this T cell receptor beta chain has a handful of counts. Its antigen is not identified. The data were taken from a study of human T cells and chemical hapten exposure. Germline loops: CDR1 MNHEY, CDR2 SVGAGI. The CDR3 is made up of 20 amino acids. V dropped 5 bases and J dropped 4; count of bases not matched to a gene: 17. TCRdb re-derived calls from the RACE reads in MiXCR, one entry per CDR3 protein. This sample has around 250,000 distinct CDR3 sequences, with about 9% found just once. As for time point: pre-sensitization, week 0. Treatment described: therapeutic diphenylcyclopropenone sensitization with weekly scalp DPC. Study-level points and caveats: TCRs above 1 in 1000 frequency did not change with DPC sensitization.

The starting material was whole blood, obtained in connection with sensitization to the hapten diphenylcyclopropenone (DPC). The chain recombines TRBV6-5 with TRBJ2-3; TRBD2 matches 14 bases. This receptor was taken from a middle-aged woman with alopecia areata. Some clones in this sample may be carry-over from other donors' samples. The DNA of the CDR3 is TGTGCCAGCAGTGACCGACTAGCGGGAGGGCCAATGTCTGGCGCAGATACGCAGTATTTT. This translates into CASSDRLAGGPMSGADTQYF.